Listed here are 25 T cell receptor beta chains from one sample, sequenced in a study of shared clonotypes between healthy human individuals. The protocol was immunoSEQ multiplex PCR, while the TCRdb copy is restricted to in-frame clones and leaves out a portion. The sample holds millions of clones, roughly 95% seen once. The sample was naive CD4+ T cells sorted from blood. As for subset: CD45RA+ positively selected. These receptors were obtained from a man in his late teens or twenties in good health.

This rearrangement joins TRBV5-8 to TRBJ2-6; TRBD1 aligns across 10 bases. The CDR3 covers 16 residues. The germline gives CDR1 SGHTS, CDR2 YDEGEE. The V segment lost 9 bases and the J segment 0 bases; nucleotides outside the gene matches: 6. The CDR3 spells CAKGQGVTSGANVLTF. Written as DNA, the CDR3 is TGTGCCAAAGGACAGGGGGTTACCTCTGGGGCCAACGTCCTGACTTTC. Combining the CDR3 with reference TRBV5-8 and TRBJ2-6 gives the whole variable domain EAGVTQSPTHLIKTRGQQATLRCSPISGHTSVYWYQQALGLGLQFLLWYDEGEERNRGNFPPRFSGRQFPNYSSELNVNALELEDSALYLCAKGQGVTSGANVLTFGAGSRLTVL.

To note about this clone: Germline and junction disagree at one end, which may indicate a read error. The rearrangement links TRBV7-7 to TRBJ2-2; D not resolved. The CDR3 has 13 amino acids. Germline V gene data show CDR1 as SSHAT and CDR2 as FNYEAQ (reference sequence). The CDR3 DNA reads TGTGCTAGCAGCTTCACGAACACCGGGGAGCTGTTTTTT. Translated: CASSFTNTGELFF.

CDR3 bases: TGTGCCACCCGACCGAGCGGTACGCAGTATTTT. Encoded protein: CATRPSGTQYF. The chain links TRBV6-6 to TRBJ2-3; TRBD2 is a possible D gene (5 bases). Between the trimmed V and J ends, which lost 10 bases and 8 bases, there was a span of 13 bases. The germline gives CDR1 MNHNY, CDR2 SVGAGI (reference sequence). The CDR3 contains 11 residues.

The V call is TRBV18, the J call TRBJ2-7, with 7 bases aligning to TRBD2. CDR3 length: 15 residues. Looked up from germline, CDR1 is KGHSH and CDR2 is LQKENI. Unmatched junction bases numbered 10, after V lost 2 bases and J lost 6 bases. The CDR3 is CASSPGVPSGLEQYF. The CDR3 DNA is TGTGCCAGCTCACCAGGGGTCCCTAGCGGTCTCGAGCAGTACTTC.

This clone was seen just once. The CDR3 DNA reads as TGTGCCAGCAGTCCGACAAATAGATTACAAGAGACCCAGTACTTC. Translated, it gives CASSPTNRLQETQYF. V usage is TRBV27 and J usage is TRBJ2-5; D ambiguous. The CDR3 length is 15 residues. Trimming took 5 bases from V and 2 from J, leaving 15 bases between them. Germline CDR1 reads MNHEY; CDR2 reads SMNVEV (reference sequence).

The gene calls are TRBV9 and TRBJ2-7; 8 nucleotides align to TRBD1. CDR3 length equals 17 residues. Germline values: CDR1 SGDLS, CDR2 YYNGEE. Trimming removed 3 bases from V and 0 bases from J; junction bases left unmatched: 11. The DNA for the CDR3 is TGTGCCAGCAGCGCGATTGGGACAGGACCTCTCTCCTACGAGCAGTACTTC. Its translation is CASSAIGTGPLSYEQYF.

This rearrangement joins TRBV6-1 to TRBJ2-5, with 10 bases that match TRBD2. CDR1 and CDR2 from the germline V gene are MNHNS and SASEGT. This CDR3 is 14 amino acids long. V shed 7 bases, J shed 5 bases, and the junction held 7 bases outside the gene matches. CDR3 in amino acids: CASTLAGVGETQYF. The CDR3 bases are TGTGCCAGCACTCTAGCGGGGGTTGGGGAGACCCAGTACTTC.

In the case of this clone: The sample holds other DNA sequences that translate to the same CDR3. The chain links TRBV25-1 to TRBJ2-2, with D perhaps matching TRBD2 (6 bases). Germline V CDR1 and CDR2: MGHDK, SYGVNS. V was cut by 2 bases and J by 5 bases, with 9 bases left in between. This CDR3 contains 14 residues. CDR3 protein: CASSEPGRTGELFF. The CDR3 DNA sequence: TGTGCCAGCAGTGAACCGGGGAGGACCGGGGAGCTGTTTTTT.

The chain has TRBV11-2 and TRBJ1-6, with D maybe TRBD1 (5 bases). V was shortened by 5 bases and J by 2 bases, with 19 bases between the two germline ends. The CDR3 covers 18 residues. Germline V lookup: CDR1 SGHAT, CDR2 FQNNGV. CDR3 in amino acids: CASSPWGDGVPYNSPLHF. CDR3 bases: TGTGCCAGCAGCCCATGGGGGGACGGGGTTCCCTATAATTCACCCCTCCACTTT.

V usage is TRBV10-3 and J usage is TRBJ1-6; the match to TRBD1 covers 8 bases. Germline V gene lookup returns CDR1 ENHRY and CDR2 SYGVKD. The ends lost 6 bases at V and 9 bases at J; junction bases unmatched: 7. The CDR3 is 14 amino acids. The CDR3 DNA follows: TGTGCCATCAGAGGACAGGGTGGCATTTCACCCCTCCACTTT. Residues: CAIRGQGGISPLHF.

The rearrangement uses TRBV4-3 and TRBJ1-2; weak D call: TRBD1 (6 bases). The CDR3 runs to 17 residues. Germline CDR1 reads LGHNA; CDR2 reads YSLEER. V was cut by 0 bases and J by 4 bases, with 18 bases left in between. The CDR3 spells CASSQEAIGTQFYGYTF. The DNA of the CDR3 is TGCGCCAGCAGCCAAGAAGCGATCGGGACACAGTTCTATGGCTACACCTTC.

This chain uses TRBV13 with TRBJ2-1; D may correspond to TRBD1 or TRBD2 (5 bases each). Germline lookup yields CDR1 PRHDT and CDR2 FYEKMQ (reference sequence). The CDR3 is 17 residues long. Trimming pared 2 bases from V and 0 bases from J, leaving 14 bases between. In DNA, the CDR3 is TGTGCCAGCAGCTTACGGAGCGGACACAGCTCCTACAATGAGCAGTTCTTC. The encoded protein is CASSLRSGHSSYNEQFF. The full variable domain, with the rest looked up from reference TRBV13 and TRBJ2-1, is AAGVIQSPRHLIKEKRETATLKCYPIPRHDTVYWYQQGPGQDPQFLISFYEKMQSDKGSIPDRFSAQQFSDYHSELNMSSLELGDSALYFCASSLRSGHSSYNEQFFGPGTRLTVL.

The gene calls are TRBV5-5 and TRBJ1-2, with a tentative D call TRBD1 (5 bases). Trimming took 1 base from V and 7 from J, leaving 11 bases between them. Germline CDR1 SGHKS, CDR2 YYEKEE (reference sequence). This CDR3 comprises 13 residues. The CDR3 bases are TGTGCCAGCAGCTTGAACCCCCAGGGTGGCTACACCTTC. Encoded protein: CASSLNPQGGYTF.

This chain uses TRBV6-1 with TRBJ1-5; 9 bases agree with TRBD1. CDR3 length: 14 amino acids. V lost 5 bases, J lost 6 bases, and 5 bases stayed unmatched. Germline CDR1 and CDR2: MNHNS and SASEGT. The CDR3 protein is CASSWDRAVQPQHF. The DNA for the CDR3 is TGTGCCAGCAGTTGGGACAGGGCGGTTCAGCCCCAGCATTTT.

This chain links TRBV2 with TRBJ2-7; possible D gene TRBD1, 6 bases. CDR1 and CDR2 from the germline V gene are SNHLY and FYNNEI. With 10 bases removed from V and 6 bases from J, the gap between germline ends came to 22 bases. The CDR3 spans 14 residues. The CDR3 DNA reads as TGTGCCACTCGACCGGACAGCAGCCCGGGCGAGCAGTACTTC. Translating it yields CATRPDSSPGEQYF.

This chain uses TRBV9 with TRBJ2-5; no firm D call. The germline CDR1 and CDR2 sequences are SGDLS and YYNGEE. The ends were cut back, 0 bases at V and 4 bases at J, with 4 bases in the middle. CDR3 length: 12 amino acids. The CDR3 nucleotides are TGTGCCAGCAGCGTAGAACTAGAGACCCAGTACTTC. Encoded protein: CASSVELETQYF.

As DNA, the CDR3 is TGTGCCAGCAGCGCCAAATCGTTGAACACTGAAGCTTTCTTT. This gives the protein CASSAKSLNTEAFF. The chain combines TRBV6-1 with TRBJ1-1; D gene ambiguous. The germline V gene has CDR1 MNHNS and CDR2 SASEGT. V was clipped by 6 bases and J by 0 bases, with 11 bases between them. The CDR3 sequence is 14 residues long.

This clone has just one count. This rearrangement joins TRBV7-2 to TRBJ1-5; TRBD1 matches 7 bases. This CDR3 is 13 amino acids long. The germline gives CDR1 SGHTA, CDR2 FQGNSA. V gave up 5 bases and J gave up 7 bases; unmatched junction bases: 5. The DNA of the CDR3 is TGTGCCAGCAGCGACAGGGTTGGCCAGCCCCAGCATTTT. This gives the protein CASSDRVGQPQHF.

V usage is TRBV18 and J usage is TRBJ1-5; perhaps TRBD1 as D (5 bases). V lost 4 bases to trimming and J lost 3 bases, with 16 bases between them. CDR3 size: 16 residues. Per the germline V gene, CDR1 is KGHSH and CDR2 is LQKENI. DNA of the CDR3: TGTGCCAGCTCACTGAACTGGGGGTTCGACAATCAGCCCCAGCATTTT. This codes for CASSLNWGFDNQPQHF.

The rearrangement joins TRBV7-3 to TRBJ1-3, with D hard to call. This CDR3 spans 15 amino acids. V was clipped by 5 bases and J by 8 bases, with 19 bases between them. From germline, CDR1 is SGHTA and CDR2 FQGTGA. Written as DNA, the CDR3 is TGTGCCAGCAGCCACATCCCGTCCTTTGCGGACACCATATATTTT. Translated, it gives CASSHIPSFADTIYF. Full variable domain (rest looked up from reference TRBV7-3 and TRBJ1-3): GAGVSQTPSNKVTEKGKYVELRCDPISGHTALYWYRQSLGQGPEFLIYFQGTGAADDSGLPNDRFFAVRPEGSVSTLKIQRTERGDSAVYLCASSHIPSFADTIYFGEGSWLTVV.

This clone was detected only a few times. The chain recombines TRBV10-3 with TRBJ2-5; no definite D call. The germline V and J ends were trimmed by 2 bases and 3 bases, with 4 bases remaining between them. CDR1 ENHRY and CDR2 SYGVKD come from the germline V gene. There are 12 residues in the CDR3. CDR3 in amino acids: CAISEVKETQYF. In DNA form, the CDR3 reads TGTGCCATCAGTGAGGTAAAAGAGACCCAGTACTTC.

This chain joins TRBV29-1 and TRBJ2-7; D is perhaps TRBD1 (6 bases). The CDR3 runs 13 residues. Deletions cut 6 bases from V and 0 bases from J, with 12 bases between. The germline gives CDR1 SQVTM, CDR2 ANQGSEA. CDR3 nucleotides: TGCAGCGTCGTATGGGACAACTCCTACGAGCAGTACTTC. Protein sequence: CSVVWDNSYEQYF.

This chain links TRBV30 with TRBJ2-7; 10 bases line up with TRBD2. After removal of 3 bases from V and 2 bases from J, the junction contained 4 bases not matched to a gene. CDR3 size: 14 residues. Looked up from germline, CDR1 is GTSNPN and CDR2 is SVGIG (reference sequence). As DNA, the CDR3 is TGTGCCTGGAGCATTCTAGCGGGAGCCTACGAGCAGTACTTC. Protein: CAWSILAGAYEQYF.

The chain is built from TRBV5-6 and TRBJ1-1; 8 nucleotides agree with TRBD1. Germline loops: CDR1 SGHDT, CDR2 YYEEEE. With V trimmed by 1 base and J by 5 bases, 10 bases remained unmatched. This CDR3 has 16 amino acids. The CDR3 DNA follows: TGTGCCAGCAGCTTGTATGGACAGGGTGGGGAGACTGAAGCTTTCTTT. This translates into CASSLYGQGGETEAFF. Full variable domain (missing parts from reference TRBV5-6 and TRBJ1-1): DAGVTQSPTHLIKTRGQQVTLRCSPKSGHDTVSWYQQALGQGPQFIFQYYEEEERQRGNFPDRFSGHQFPNYSSELNVNALLLGDSALYLCASSLYGQGGETEAFFGQGTRLTVV.

The CDR3 region is CASSSTVGSGELFF. The CDR3 DNA reads as TGCGCCAGCAGCTCTACAGTGGGTAGCGGGGAGCTGTTTTTT. This chain links TRBV5-1 with TRBJ2-2; D ambiguous. Trimming cost V 3 bases and J 7 bases, with 13 bases left between them. The CDR3 is 14 amino acids. The germline gives CDR1 SGHRS, CDR2 YFSETQ.